This is a list of T cell receptor beta chains from one sample in a study of shared clonotypes between healthy human individuals. Measured with immunoSEQ multiplex PCR; TCRdb has only the in-frame clones, and not every one. Of approximately 640,000 clones listed, less than 80% were seen once; the top ten hold around 2%. The sequenced sample consisted of memory CD4+ T cells sorted from blood. These receptors were obtained from a woman aged 30 to 39 in good health. CDR3s include the opening cysteine and the closing phenylalanine or tryptophan. A D gene is named only where the DNA matches it firmly. Rows may omit the clone size; those that give it use once, few, many or a size class.

NA	NA	TRBV5-1	TRBJ2-3	CASSLRGFLSTDTQYF
TRBD1	NA	TRBV10-1	TRBJ2-7	CASSEGTGPSTEQYF
NA	NA	TRBV6-5	TRBJ2-1	CASSYQGNGLYEQFF
NA	NA	TRBV18	TRBJ2-6	CASSPGRSGANVLTF
NA	NA	TRBV4-1	TRBJ2-7	CASSQDSVGYIEQYF
TRBD1	NA	TRBV6-5	TRBJ2-7	CASSPDRGTYEQYF
TRBD2	NA	TRBV7-8	TRBJ2-5	CASQRDFQETQYF
NA	NA	TRBV25-1	TRBJ2-1	CASSEGAGRNEQFF
NA	NA	TRBV2	TRBJ2-7	CASKLEGALVSEQYF
TRBD1	once	TRBV28	TRBJ1-4	CASGQRSGQANEKLFF
NA	NA	TRBV11-3	NA	CASSFGGSYEQYF
NA	NA	TRBV30	TRBJ2-7	CAWSGGTEFYEQYF
TRBD1	NA	TRBV5-1	TRBJ2-2	CASTRGKGTGFTGELFF
NA	few	TRBV5-4	TRBJ2-3	CASSFLGDTQYF
NA	NA	TRBV19	NA	CASRSGRSNEQYF
NA	many	TRBV5-1	TRBJ2-7	CASSLRPF
NA	once	TRBV19	TRBJ1-5	CASSTTASNQPQHF
TRBD1	NA	TRBV6-1	TRBJ2-3	CASSGRTGGFTDTQYF
NA	NA	TRBV18	TRBJ1-2	CASSPYGGYGYTF
NA	NA	TRBV5-4	TRBJ2-7	CASSQRTAGEHEQYF
TRBD2	NA	TRBV11-2	TRBJ2-3	CASSLVPSGRGDTQYF
NA	NA	TRBV25-1	TRBJ2-5	CASSDRETQYF
NA	NA	TRBV5-1	TRBJ2-1	CASSIDRVSYNEQFF
NA	few	TRBV4-2	TRBJ2-5	CASSQEYTPGAGETQYF
NA	NA	TRBV5-1	TRBJ1-5	CASSLGEGNQPQHF
NA	NA	TRBV28	TRBJ1-2	CASSPRTTYGYTF
NA	once	TRBV11-2	TRBJ1-1	CASSWGEGRASTEAFF
NA	few	TRBV18	TRBJ1-1	CASSPSSTEAFF
NA	NA	TRBV19	TRBJ2-2	CASSRVVTGVSTGELFF
TRBD1	NA	TRBV6-5	TRBJ1-5	CASSYRGTADQPQHF
NA	many	TRBV25-1	TRBJ2-7	CASSRASYEQYF
TRBD1	NA	TRBV28	TRBJ1-5	CASRYTRTGGGQPQHF
NA	once	TRBV7-3	TRBJ2-2	CASSNTGPNTGELFF
TRBD1	NA	TRBV7-8	TRBJ2-4	CASSLRQGGKDVTKNIQYF
NA	NA	TRBV30	TRBJ2-1	CAWSVGIDNEQFF
NA	NA	TRBV18	TRBJ1-1	CASSPLDGSGTEAFF
NA	NA	TRBV9	TRBJ2-1	CASSPRGLVGNNEQFF
NA	NA	TRBV5-1	TRBJ2-1	CASSLAGRNNEQFF